This T cell receptor beta chain was sequenced for a study of cytomegalovirus exposure and HLA in healthy donors. The data were produced by immunoSEQ multiplex PCR, yet TCRdb's version contains in-frame clones alone and is incomplete. Altogether about 160,000 clones are present, about 96% being singletons, with the ten largest covering around 0.9%. This clone was seen a single time. This CDR3 contains 15 residues. Trimming took 4 bases from V and 1 from J, leaving 11 bases between them. The V gene's germline CDR1 is KGHSH and CDR2 LQKENI. This receptor was obtained from a woman between 18 and 29 years old in good health and CMV-seronegative. The chain employs TRBV18 and TRBJ1-3; weak D call: TRBD1 (5 bases). Sequences were obtained from PBMCs. CDR3 region: CASSQGTGSGNTIYF. CDR3 DNA sequence: TGTGCCAGCTCACAAGGGACTGGTTCTGGAAACACCATATATTTT.